What follows describes a single T cell receptor beta chain. Its antigen is not known. These data come from a study of blood T cells in healthy people across ages. Trimming left V 2 bases short and J 4 bases short, with 17 bases between. CDR3 length equals 16 residues. CDR1 is MNHNS and CDR2 is SASEGT in the germline V gene. Study results and limitations: Getting older went along with TCR beta diversity per million T cells dropping roughly linearly.

With a J-beta primer mix and a sample-barcoded 5' primer, a second PCR ran 7 to 11 cycles. Template switching added a 12-random-nucleotide identifier to every cDNA molecule. Each CDR3 protein is one row after TCRdb ran MiXCR on the 5' RACE reads. Of some 560,000 distinct CDR3 sequences listed, about 25% are singletons. The data also belong to a second study, concerning T cells of mothers and their children.

The V and J genes are TRBV6-1 and TRBJ1-2; D unresolved. What was sequenced was blood. The receptor's source is a boy aged 2 to 10 in good health. This CDR3 is CASSEMAGRVIYGYTF. Here the CDR3 DNA reads TGTGCCAGCAGTGAAATGGCGGGTCGGGTGATCTATGGCTACACCTTC.